This T cell receptor beta chain was captured in a study of shared clonotypes between healthy human individuals. Overall study: A donor's plate count was three for CD4 naive and three for CD4 memory; CD8 naive had two and CD8 memory one. Findings of the study overall: Clonotypes shared by all four sorted-subset donors had higher generation probabilities than non-shared clonotypes. For sorted subsets, rarefaction showed incomplete sequencing despite large depth.

V lost 4 bases and J lost 3, with 13 bases in between. The germline CDR1 and CDR2 sequences are LNHDA and SQIVND (reference sequence). The CDR3 extends over 14 amino acids. The investigators split CD4+ cells into a CD45RA+ naive subset and a CD45RA-negative memory subset. Data came from immunoSEQ multiplex PCR; TCRdb stores just in-frame clones and leaves some out. Seen here are some 2,500,000 clones, roughly 93% observed once, and the top ten hold around 0.37%. In regard to this clone: The antigen remains unidentified.

The clonotype comes from a man aged 18 to 29 in good health. Some clones in this sample may be carry-over from other donors' samples. The sequenced material came from naive CD4+ T cells from PBMCs. Subset given: CD45RA+ positively selected. V usage is TRBV19 and J usage is TRBJ2-7; tentatively, D is TRBD2 (6 bases). CDR3 bases: TGTGCCAGTAGTAGGGGCCCGGAGGGCTACGAGCAGTACTTC. Residues: CASSRGPEGYEQYF. The full variable domain, with the rest looked up from reference TRBV19 and TRBJ2-7, is DGGITQSPKYLFRKEGQNVTLSCEQNLNHDAMYWYRQDPGQGLRLIYYSQIVNDFQKGDIAEGYSVSREKKESFPLTVTSAQKNPTAFYLCASSRGPEGYEQYFGPGTRLTVT.